A selection of T cell receptor beta chains follows, all from one sample in a study of vaccination effects on CD4 cells after COVID-19. The protocol was immunoSEQ multiplex PCR, while the TCRdb copy is restricted to in-frame clones and leaves out a portion. Among around 46,000 clones, around 70% were seen once, and the ten largest hold roughly a tenth. What these receptors recognize is not known. This specimen was CD4+ T cells from PBMCs cultured without peptide, taken after COVID-19 vaccination. These receptor sequences come from a human donor who received a COVID-19 vaccine. CDR3s include the opening cysteine and the closing phenylalanine or tryptophan. D genes are given only for firm matches. Clone sizes are given selectively: once, few, many, or a class where the clone is expanded.

v_call: TRBV6-1; d_call: -; clone_size: -; j_call: TRBJ1-3; cdr3_nt: TGTGCCAGCAGTGAGGGGTTCTATGGCTCTGGAAACACCATATATTTT; cdr3_aa: CASSEGFYGSGNTIYF
v_call: TRBV11-2; d_call: -; clone_size: many; j_call: TRBJ1-2; cdr3_nt: TGTGCCAGCAGCTTACGCAGGGCCAACCCTGGGTATGGCTACACCTTC; cdr3_aa: CASSLRRANPGYGYTF
v_call: TRBV2; d_call: -; clone_size: -; j_call: TRBJ1-2; cdr3_nt: TGTGCCAGCAAGATAGGAAGTTTAGGTGGCTACACCTTC; cdr3_aa: CASKIGSLGGYTF
v_call: TRBV5-1; d_call: -; clone_size: -; j_call: TRBJ2-1; cdr3_nt: TGCGCCAGCAGCTCCCGGGACACCATTGAGCAGTTCTTC; cdr3_aa: CASSSRDTIEQFF
v_call: TRBV6-5; d_call: -; clone_size: few; j_call: TRBJ1-3; cdr3_nt: TGTGCCAGCAGTTACTCCGCCGGGGTCTCTGGAAACACCATATATTTT; cdr3_aa: CASSYSAGVSGNTIYF
v_call: TRBV12-3/TRBV12-4; d_call: -; clone_size: -; j_call: TRBJ1-3; cdr3_nt: TGTGCCACCCGGGCCTCTGGAAACACCATATATTTT; cdr3_aa: CATRASGNTIYF
v_call: TRBV30; d_call: -; clone_size: few; j_call: TRBJ1-5; cdr3_nt: TGTGCCTGGAGTTTTTCGGAAGATCAGCCCCAGCATTTT; cdr3_aa: CAWSFSEDQPQHF
v_call: TRBV24-1; d_call: -; clone_size: -; j_call: TRBJ2-5; cdr3_nt: TGTGCCACCAGTGACCCAAGAGACTCCCGACGGGAGACCCAGTACTTC; cdr3_aa: CATSDPRDSRRETQYF
v_call: TRBV7-2; d_call: -; clone_size: few; j_call: TRBJ2-7; cdr3_nt: TGTGCCAGCAGCTCCGCCGACGGCCCCTACGAGCAGTACTTC; cdr3_aa: CASSSADGPYEQYF
v_call: TRBV6-1; d_call: TRBD1; clone_size: -; j_call: TRBJ1-6; cdr3_nt: TGTGCCAGCAGTGAAGCGCTTCAGGGGACAGTCGGCAATTCACCCCTCCACTTT; cdr3_aa: CASSEALQGTVGNSPLHF
v_call: TRBV19; d_call: -; clone_size: -; j_call: TRBJ2-1; cdr3_nt: TGTGCCAGTAGTGACCTAGGGGGGAACTACAATGAGCAGTTCTTC; cdr3_aa: CASSDLGGNYNEQFF
v_call: TRBV3-1/TRBV3-2; d_call: TRBD2; clone_size: -; j_call: TRBJ2-6; cdr3_nt: TGTGCCAGCAGCCAAGATTGGGGAGGGCAGTCTGGGGCCAACGTCCTGACTTTC; cdr3_aa: CASSQDWGGQSGANVLTF
v_call: TRBV12-3/TRBV12-4; d_call: -; clone_size: -; j_call: TRBJ2-2; cdr3_nt: TGTGCCAGCAGTCACCAGGTGGGGGAGCTGTTTTTT; cdr3_aa: CASSHQVGELFF
v_call: TRBV19; d_call: -; clone_size: once; j_call: TRBJ1-2; cdr3_nt: TGTGCCAGTAGTAAGCAGGGGAACTATGGCTACACCTTC; cdr3_aa: CASSKQGNYGYTF
v_call: TRBV2; d_call: -; clone_size: -; j_call: TRBJ2-1; cdr3_nt: TGTGCCAGCAGGGATGTTTTGTCGAATGAGCAGTTCTTC; cdr3_aa: CASRDVLSNEQFF
v_call: TRBV3-1/TRBV3-2; d_call: -; clone_size: -; j_call: TRBJ1-2; cdr3_nt: TGTGCCAGCAATCGTGACGGCGGAGGCTACACCTTC; cdr3_aa: CASNRDGGGYTF
v_call: TRBV20-1; d_call: -; clone_size: -; j_call: TRBJ1-1; cdr3_nt: TGCAGTGCTTGGTTTTCGCGAGAAGCTTTCTTT; cdr3_aa: CSAWFSREAFF
v_call: TRBV27; d_call: -; clone_size: -; j_call: TRBJ2-4; cdr3_nt: TGTGCCAGCACCCCTGGGGTTGCTGTAGCCAAAAACATTCAGTACTTC; cdr3_aa: CASTPGVAVAKNIQYF
v_call: TRBV27; d_call: -; clone_size: once; j_call: TRBJ1-1; cdr3_nt: TGTGCCAGCAGATCGAACACTGAAGCTTTCTTT; cdr3_aa: CASRSNTEAFF
v_call: TRBV18; d_call: TRBD1; clone_size: -; j_call: TRBJ2-6; cdr3_nt: TGTGCCAGCTCACCTGGGACAGGGGGGGCCAACGTCCTGACTTTC; cdr3_aa: CASSPGTGGANVLTF
v_call: TRBV6-6; d_call: -; clone_size: -; j_call: TRBJ1-3; cdr3_nt: TGTGCCAGCAGAGGAAGCGGTACATCTGGAAACACCATATATTTT; cdr3_aa: CASRGSGTSGNTIYF
v_call: TRBV6-2/TRBV6-3; d_call: -; clone_size: few; j_call: TRBJ2-1; cdr3_nt: TGTGCCAGCAGCAATACCCCGTTCAAGAGCTCCTACAATGAGCAGTTCTTC; cdr3_aa: CASSNTPFKSSYNEQFF
v_call: TRBV30; d_call: TRBD1; clone_size: once; j_call: TRBJ1-1; cdr3_nt: TGTGCCTGGATGGAGACAGGGCGGAACACTGAAGCTTTCTTT; cdr3_aa: CAWMETGRNTEAFF
v_call: TRBV4-2; d_call: -; clone_size: few; j_call: TRBJ2-7; cdr3_nt: TGTGCCAGCAGCCAAGATAATATCCGGGGTGCTCCCTACGAGCAGTACTTC; cdr3_aa: CASSQDNIRGAPYEQYF
v_call: TRBV6-5; d_call: -; clone_size: -; j_call: TRBJ2-3; cdr3_nt: TGTGCCAGCAGCGGCGATACGCAGTATTTT; cdr3_aa: CASSGDTQYF
v_call: TRBV7-9; d_call: -; clone_size: once; j_call: TRBJ2-7; cdr3_nt: TGTGCCAGCAGCAGAGGGACGGAAGCCTACGAGCAGTACTTC; cdr3_aa: CASSRGTEAYEQYF